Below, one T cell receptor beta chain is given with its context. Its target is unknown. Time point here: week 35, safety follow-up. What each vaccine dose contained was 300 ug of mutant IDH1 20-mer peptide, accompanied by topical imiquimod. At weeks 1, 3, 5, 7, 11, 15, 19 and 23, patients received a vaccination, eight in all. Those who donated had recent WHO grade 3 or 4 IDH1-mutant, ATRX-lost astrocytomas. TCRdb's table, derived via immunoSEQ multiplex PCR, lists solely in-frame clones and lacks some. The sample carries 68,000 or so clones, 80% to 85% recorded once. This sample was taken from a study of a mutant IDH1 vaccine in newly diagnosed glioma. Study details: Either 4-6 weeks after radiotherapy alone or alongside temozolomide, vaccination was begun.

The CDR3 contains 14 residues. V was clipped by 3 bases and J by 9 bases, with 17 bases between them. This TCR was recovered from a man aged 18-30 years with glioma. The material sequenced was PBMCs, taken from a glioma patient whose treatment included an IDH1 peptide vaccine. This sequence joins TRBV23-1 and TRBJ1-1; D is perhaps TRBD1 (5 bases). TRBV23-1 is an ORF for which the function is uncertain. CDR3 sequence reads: CASSQGRTTSQAFF. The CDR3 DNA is TGCGCCAGCAGTCAGGGGCGGACGACTTCTCAAGCTTTCTTT.